This TCR beta chain came from a study of control samples from healthy donors and cancer patients. Germline trimming cut 2 bases from V and 8 bases from J; bases unmatched to any gene: 5. The germline V gene encodes CDR1 LGHDT and CDR2 YNNKEL (reference sequence). The CDR3 covers 13 residues. The assay was immunoSEQ multiplex PCR, and TCRdb's table has in-frame clones only and misses some. The sample has 95,000 to 130,000 clones, approximately 92% seen once. The specimen was PBMCs. The sequence was obtained from a woman aged 45-65 years with colorectal cancer. V gene TRBV3-1 (or the pseudogene TRBV3-2) combines with J gene TRBJ1-2; 7 bases map to TRBD1. In DNA form, the CDR3 reads TGTGCCAGCAGCCAACCGACAGGGTTAGGCTACACCTTC. Protein sequence: CASSQPTGLGYTF.